Shown below are 3 T cell receptor beta chains from a single sample sequenced in a study of cytomegalovirus exposure and HLA in healthy donors. PCR primers comprised 60 Vbeta and 13 Jbeta primers. The assay was immunoSEQ multiplex PCR, and TCRdb's table has in-frame clones only and misses some. The repertoire holds about 110,000 clones, with 80% to 85% as singletons. Sequences were obtained from PBMCs. The receptor set was obtained from a young woman in good health and CMV-seronegative.

This clone has only a few counts. V gene TRBV19 combines with J gene TRBJ1-1, with D perhaps TRBD1 (6 bases). The CDR3 consists of 14 residues. Trimming cost V 5 bases and J 6 bases, with 16 bases left between them. CDR1 and CDR2 from the germline V gene are LNHDA and SQIVND (reference sequence). CDR3 sequence: CASSQGREFPEAFF. The CDR3 nucleotides read TGTGCCAGTAGTCAGGGGAGGGAGTTCCCTGAAGCTTTCTTT. The full variable domain, in which reference TRBV19 and TRBJ1-1 provide the parts outside the CDR3, is DGGITQSPKYLFRKEGQNVTLSCEQNLNHDAMYWYRQDPGQGLRLIYYSQIVNDFQKGDIAEGYSVSREKKESFPLTVTSAQKNPTAFYLCASSQGREFPEAFFGQGTRLTVV.

The chain recombines TRBV5-1 with TRBJ2-7; D is possibly TRBD2 (5 bases). Germline lookup yields CDR1 SGHRS and CDR2 YFSETQ. V was trimmed by 3 bases and J by 4 bases, leaving 11 bases between them. The CDR3 runs to 13 residues. CDR3 sequence (DNA): TGCGCCAGCAGCTCGTCCGAGGGATACGAGCAGTACTTC. Its protein is CASSSSEGYEQYF.

This chain uses TRBV7-2 with TRBJ2-7; TRBD2 aligns across 13 bases. The V gene's germline CDR1 is SGHTA and CDR2 FQGNSA. The trim removed 5 bases at V and 4 bases at J, leaving 8 bases unmatched. The CDR3 length is 16 residues. The CDR3 reads CASSPSGTSGIYEQYF. CDR3 sequence (DNA): TGTGCCAGCAGCCCCTCCGGGACTAGCGGGATTTACGAGCAGTACTTC.